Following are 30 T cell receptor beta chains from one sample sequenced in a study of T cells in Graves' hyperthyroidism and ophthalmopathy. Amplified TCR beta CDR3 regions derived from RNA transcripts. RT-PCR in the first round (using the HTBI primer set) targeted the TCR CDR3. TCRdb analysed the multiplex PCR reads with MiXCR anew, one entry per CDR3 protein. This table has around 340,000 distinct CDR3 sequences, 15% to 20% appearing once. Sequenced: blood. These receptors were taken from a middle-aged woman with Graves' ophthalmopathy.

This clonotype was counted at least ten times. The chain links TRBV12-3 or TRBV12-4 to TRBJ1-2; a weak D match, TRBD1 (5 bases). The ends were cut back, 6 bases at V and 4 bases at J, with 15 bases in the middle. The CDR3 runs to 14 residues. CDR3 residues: CASSSPRARYGYTF. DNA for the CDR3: TGTGCCAGCAGCTCCCCCAGGGCTCGCTATGGCTACACCTTC.

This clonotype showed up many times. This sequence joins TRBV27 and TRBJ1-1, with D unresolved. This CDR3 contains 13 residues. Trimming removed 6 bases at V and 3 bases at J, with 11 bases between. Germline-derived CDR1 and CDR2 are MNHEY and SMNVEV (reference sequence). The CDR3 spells CASRESAHTEAFF. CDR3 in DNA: TGTGCCAGCAGGGAGTCCGCACACACTGAAGCTTTCTTT.

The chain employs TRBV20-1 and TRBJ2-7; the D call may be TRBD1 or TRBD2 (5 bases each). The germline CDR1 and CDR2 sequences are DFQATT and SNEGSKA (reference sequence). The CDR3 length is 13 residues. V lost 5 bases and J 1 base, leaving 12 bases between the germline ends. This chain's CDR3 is CSARSGQSYEQYF. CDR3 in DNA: TGCAGTGCTCGTTCGGGGCAGTCCTACGAGCAGTACTTC.

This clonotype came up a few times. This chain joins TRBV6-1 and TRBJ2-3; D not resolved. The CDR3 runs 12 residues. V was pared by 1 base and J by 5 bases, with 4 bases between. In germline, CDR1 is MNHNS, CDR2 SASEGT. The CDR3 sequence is CASSEVGDTQYF. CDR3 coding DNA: TGTGCCAGCAGTGAAGTGGGAGATACGCAGTATTTT.

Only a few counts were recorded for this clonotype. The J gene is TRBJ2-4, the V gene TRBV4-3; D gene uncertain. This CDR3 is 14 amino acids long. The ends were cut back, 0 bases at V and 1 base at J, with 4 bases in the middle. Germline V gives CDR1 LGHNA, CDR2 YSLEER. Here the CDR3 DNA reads TGCGCCAGCAGCCAAGAAGGGGCCAAAAACATTCAGTACTTC. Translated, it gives CASSQEGAKNIQYF.

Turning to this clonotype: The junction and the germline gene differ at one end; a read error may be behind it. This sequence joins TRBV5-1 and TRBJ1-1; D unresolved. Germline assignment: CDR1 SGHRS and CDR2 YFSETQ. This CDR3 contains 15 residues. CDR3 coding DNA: TGCGCCAGCAGCTCCTCGATAGGGCCCGACACTGAAGCTTACTTT. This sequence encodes CASSSSIGPDTEAYF.

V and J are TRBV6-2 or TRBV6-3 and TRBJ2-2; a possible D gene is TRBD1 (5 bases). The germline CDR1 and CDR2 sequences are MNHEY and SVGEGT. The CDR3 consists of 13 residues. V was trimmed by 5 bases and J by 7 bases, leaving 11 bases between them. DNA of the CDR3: TGTGCCAGCAGTGTACAGGCTGGCGGGGAGCTGTTTTTT. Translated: CASSVQAGGELFF.

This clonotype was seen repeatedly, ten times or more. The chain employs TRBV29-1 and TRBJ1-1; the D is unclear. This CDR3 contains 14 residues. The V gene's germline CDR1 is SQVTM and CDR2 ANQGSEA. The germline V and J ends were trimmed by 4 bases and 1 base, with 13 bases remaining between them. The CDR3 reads CSVGGVRGNTEAFF. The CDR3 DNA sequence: TGCAGCGTTGGTGGAGTCCGCGGGAACACTGAAGCTTTCTTT. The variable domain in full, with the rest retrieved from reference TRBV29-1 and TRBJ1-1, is SAVISQKPSRDICQRGTSLTIQCQVDSQVTMMFWYRQQPGQSLTLIATANQGSEATYESGFVIDKFPISRPNLTFSTLTVSNMSPEDSSIYLCSVGGVRGNTEAFFGQGTRLTVV.

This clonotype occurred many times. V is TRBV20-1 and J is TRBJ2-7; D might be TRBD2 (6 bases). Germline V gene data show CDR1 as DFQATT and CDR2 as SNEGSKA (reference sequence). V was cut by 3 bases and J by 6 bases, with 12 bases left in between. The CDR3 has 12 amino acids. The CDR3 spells CSASVGGAEQYF. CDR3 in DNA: TGCAGTGCTAGTGTGGGAGGCGCCGAGCAGTACTTC.

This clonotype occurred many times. In DNA form, the CDR3 reads TGCAGTGCTGGACTAGTAAAGCACGAGCAGTACTTC. Translation gives CSAGLVKHEQYF. This chain connects TRBV20-1 to TRBJ2-7; 7 positions agree with TRBD2. V gave up 5 bases and J gave up 5 bases; unmatched junction bases: 6. Germline CDR1 is DFQATT and CDR2 is SNEGSKA (reference sequence). This CDR3 region has 12 residues.

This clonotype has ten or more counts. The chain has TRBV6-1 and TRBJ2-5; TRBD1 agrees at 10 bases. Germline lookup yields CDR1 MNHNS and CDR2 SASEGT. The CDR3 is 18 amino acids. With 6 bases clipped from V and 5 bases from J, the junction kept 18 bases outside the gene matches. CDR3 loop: CASSFGLLRTGGRETQYF. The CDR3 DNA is TGTGCCAGCAGCTTTGGATTGCTTCGGACAGGGGGGCGCGAGACCCAGTACTTC.

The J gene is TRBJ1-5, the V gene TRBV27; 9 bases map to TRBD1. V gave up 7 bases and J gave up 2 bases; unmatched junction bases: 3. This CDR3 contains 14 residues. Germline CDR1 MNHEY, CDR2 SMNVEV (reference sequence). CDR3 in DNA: TGTGCCAGCAAGGGACAGGGTCGCAATCAGCCCCAGCATTTT. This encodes CASKGQGRNQPQHF.

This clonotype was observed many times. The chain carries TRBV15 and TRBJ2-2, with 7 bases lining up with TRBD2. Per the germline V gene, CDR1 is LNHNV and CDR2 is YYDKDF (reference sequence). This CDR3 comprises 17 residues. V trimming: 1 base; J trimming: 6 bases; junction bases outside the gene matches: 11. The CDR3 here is CATSRGGAGVAAGELFF. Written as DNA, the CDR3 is TGTGCCACCAGCAGAGGTGGGGCGGGAGTTGCGGCCGGGGAGCTGTTTTTT.

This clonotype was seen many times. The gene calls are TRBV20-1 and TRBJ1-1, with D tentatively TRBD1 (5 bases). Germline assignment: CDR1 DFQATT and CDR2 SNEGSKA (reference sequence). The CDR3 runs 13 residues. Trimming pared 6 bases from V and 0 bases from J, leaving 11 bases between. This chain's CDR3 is CSAQDTMNTEAFF. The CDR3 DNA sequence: TGCAGTGCACAGGACACCATGAACACTGAAGCTTTCTTT.

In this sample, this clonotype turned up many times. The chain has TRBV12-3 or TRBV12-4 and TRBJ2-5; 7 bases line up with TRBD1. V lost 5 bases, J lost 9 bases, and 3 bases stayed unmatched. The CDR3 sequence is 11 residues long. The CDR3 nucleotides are TGTGCCAGCAGTGACGGACAGGCCCAGTACTTC. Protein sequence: CASSDGQAQYF.

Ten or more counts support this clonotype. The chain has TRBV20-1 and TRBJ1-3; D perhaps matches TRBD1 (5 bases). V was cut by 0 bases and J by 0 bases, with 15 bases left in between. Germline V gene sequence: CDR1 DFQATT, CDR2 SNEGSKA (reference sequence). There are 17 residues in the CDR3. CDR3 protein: CSAREIIWGDSGNTIYF. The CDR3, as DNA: TGCAGTGCTAGAGAGATAATCTGGGGCGACTCTGGAAACACCATATATTTT.

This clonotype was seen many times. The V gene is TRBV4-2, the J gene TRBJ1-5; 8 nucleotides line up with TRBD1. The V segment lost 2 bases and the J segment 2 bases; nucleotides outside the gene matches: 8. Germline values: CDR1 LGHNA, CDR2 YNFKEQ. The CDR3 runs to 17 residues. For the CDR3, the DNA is TGTGCCAGCAGCCAACACTCGGACAGGGAAGGCAATCAGCCCCAGCATTTT. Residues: CASSQHSDREGNQPQHF.

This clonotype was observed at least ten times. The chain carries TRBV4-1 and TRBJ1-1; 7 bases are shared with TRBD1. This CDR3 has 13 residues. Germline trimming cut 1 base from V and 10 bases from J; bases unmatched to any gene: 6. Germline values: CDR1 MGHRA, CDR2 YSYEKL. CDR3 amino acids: CASSQADRVGAFF. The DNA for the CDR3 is TGCGCCAGCAGCCAAGCCGACAGGGTGGGAGCTTTCTTT.

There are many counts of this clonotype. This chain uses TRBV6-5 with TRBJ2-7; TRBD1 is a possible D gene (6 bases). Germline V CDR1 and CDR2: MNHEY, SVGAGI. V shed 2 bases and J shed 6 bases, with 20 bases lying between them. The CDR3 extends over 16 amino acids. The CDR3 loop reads CASSYTAGDTSGEQYF. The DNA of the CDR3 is TGTGCCAGCAGTTACACCGCCGGGGACACCTCTGGCGAGCAGTACTTC.

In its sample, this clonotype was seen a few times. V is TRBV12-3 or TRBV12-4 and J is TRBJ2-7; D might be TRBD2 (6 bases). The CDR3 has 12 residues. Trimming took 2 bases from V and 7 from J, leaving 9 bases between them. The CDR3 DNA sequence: TGTGCCAGCAGTTTAACTCGGGGGGAGCAGTACTTC. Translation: CASSLTRGEQYF.

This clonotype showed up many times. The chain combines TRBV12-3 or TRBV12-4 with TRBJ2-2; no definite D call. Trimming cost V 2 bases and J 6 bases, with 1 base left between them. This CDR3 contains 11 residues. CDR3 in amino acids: CASSLSGELFF. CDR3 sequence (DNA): TGTGCCAGCAGTTTATCCGGGGAGCTGTTTTTT.

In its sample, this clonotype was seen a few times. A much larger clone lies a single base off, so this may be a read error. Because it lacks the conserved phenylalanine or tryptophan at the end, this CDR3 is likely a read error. The CDR3 DNA follows: TGTGCCAGCAGCCCACTGGCGGGGGTACAAGAGACCCAGTACCTC. Translating it yields CASSPLAGVQETQYL. V and J are TRBV12-3 or TRBV12-4 and TRBJ2-5; 7 bases match TRBD2. Trimming cost V 6 bases and J 2 bases; bases outside gene matches: 9. The CDR3 is 15 residues long.

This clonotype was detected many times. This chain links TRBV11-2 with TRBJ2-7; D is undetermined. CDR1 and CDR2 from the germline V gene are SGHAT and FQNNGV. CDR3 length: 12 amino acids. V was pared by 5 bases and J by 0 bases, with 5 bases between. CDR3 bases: TGTGCCAGCAGCCCCCACTCCTACGAGCAGTACTTC. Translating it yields CASSPHSYEQYF.

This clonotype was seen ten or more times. The CDR3 is CASSSPASRYEQYF. The CDR3 coding sequence is TGTGCCAGCAGTTCCCCGGCTAGCCGCTACGAGCAGTACTTC. V and J are TRBV28 and TRBJ2-7; maybe TRBD2 (5 bases). CDR3 length: 14 amino acids. The V end lost 4 bases, the J end lost 3 bases, and 13 bases lay between the germline ends. CDR1 and CDR2 from the germline V gene are MDHEN and SYDVKM. Filled out from reference TRBV28 and TRBJ2-7, the complete variable domain reads DVKVTQSSRYLVKRTGEKVFLECVQDMDHENMFWYRQDPGLGLRLIYFSYDVKMKEKGDIPEGYSVSREKKERFSLILESASTNQTSMYLCASSSPASRYEQYFGPGTRLTVT.

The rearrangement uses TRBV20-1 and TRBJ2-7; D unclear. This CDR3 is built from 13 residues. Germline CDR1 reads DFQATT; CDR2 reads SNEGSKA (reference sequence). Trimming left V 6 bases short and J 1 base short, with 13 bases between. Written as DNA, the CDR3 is TGCAGTGCCCCCGCCGTCCCATCCTACGAGCAGTACTTC. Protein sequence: CSAPAVPSYEQYF.

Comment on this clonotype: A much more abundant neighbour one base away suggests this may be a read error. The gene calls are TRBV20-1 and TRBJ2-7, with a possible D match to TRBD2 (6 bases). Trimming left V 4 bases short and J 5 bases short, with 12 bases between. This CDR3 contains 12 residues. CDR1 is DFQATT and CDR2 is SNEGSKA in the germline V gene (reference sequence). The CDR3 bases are TGCAGTGCTAAGAGCGGGTCGCACGAGCAGTACTTC. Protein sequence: CSAKSGSHEQYF.

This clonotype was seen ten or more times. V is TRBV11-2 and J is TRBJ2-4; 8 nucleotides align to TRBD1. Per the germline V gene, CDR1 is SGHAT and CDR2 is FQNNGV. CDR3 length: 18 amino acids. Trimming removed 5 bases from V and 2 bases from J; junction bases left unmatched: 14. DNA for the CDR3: TGTGCCAGCAGCCCCCTCCCCAGACAGGGGTCGTCCAAAAACATTCAGTACTTC. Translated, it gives CASSPLPRQGSSKNIQYF.

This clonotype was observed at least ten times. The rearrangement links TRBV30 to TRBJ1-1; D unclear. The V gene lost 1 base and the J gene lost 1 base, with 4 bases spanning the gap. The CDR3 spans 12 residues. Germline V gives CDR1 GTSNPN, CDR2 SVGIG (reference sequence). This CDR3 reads CAWSDSNTEAFF. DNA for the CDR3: TGTGCCTGGAGTGATTCGAACACTGAAGCTTTCTTT.

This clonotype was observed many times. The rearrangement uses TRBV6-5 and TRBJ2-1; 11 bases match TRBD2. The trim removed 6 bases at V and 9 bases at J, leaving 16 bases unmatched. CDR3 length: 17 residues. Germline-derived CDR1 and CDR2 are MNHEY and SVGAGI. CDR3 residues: CASSLPNSGRAPSEQFF. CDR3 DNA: TGTGCCAGCAGCCTACCGAATAGCGGGAGGGCCCCCAGTGAGCAGTTCTTC.

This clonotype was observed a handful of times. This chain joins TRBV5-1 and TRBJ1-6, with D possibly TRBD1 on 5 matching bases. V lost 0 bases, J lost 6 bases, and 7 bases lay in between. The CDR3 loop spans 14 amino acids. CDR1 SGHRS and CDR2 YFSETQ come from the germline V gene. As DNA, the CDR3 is TGCGCCAGCAGCTTGGACCAGGGTAATTCACCCCTCCACTTT. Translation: CASSLDQGNSPLHF.